The 21 T cell receptor beta chains reported below all come from one sample, sequenced in a study of cytomegalovirus exposure and HLA in healthy donors. With 60 Vbeta and 13 Jbeta primers, the PCR was carried out. Method: immunoSEQ multiplex PCR; TCRdb's copy keeps in-frame clones and lacks some. This sample has approximately 100,000 clones, with 80% to 90% found just once. The sequenced material came from PBMCs. All receptors derive from a man aged 45 to 65 in good health and CMV-seronegative.

This clone came up once. The chain has TRBV19 and TRBJ1-2, with 10 bases matching TRBD1. Germline lookup yields CDR1 LNHDA and CDR2 SQIVND (reference sequence). The CDR3 sequence is 15 residues long. With 1 base clipped from V and 4 bases from J, the junction kept 3 bases outside the gene matches. The CDR3 loop reads CASSIGQGASYGYTF. DNA of the CDR3: TGTGCCAGTAGTATAGGACAGGGGGCTTCCTATGGCTACACCTTC.

The rearrangement links TRBV5-6 to TRBJ2-1; 8 bases are shared with TRBD2. Germline CDR1 is SGHDT and CDR2 is YYEEEE. V trimming: 4 bases; J trimming: 1 base; junction bases outside the gene matches: 1. The CDR3 has 14 residues. The CDR3 coding sequence is TGTGCCAGCAGCACGGGGGGGTCCTACAATGAGCAGTTCTTC. Encoded protein: CASSTGGSYNEQFF.

The chain combines TRBV7-2 with TRBJ1-2; the D gene is possibly TRBD1 (5 bases). Germline values: CDR1 SGHTA, CDR2 FQGNSA. V was trimmed by 4 bases and J by 0 bases, leaving 12 bases between them. The CDR3 covers 15 residues. Here the CDR3 DNA reads TGTGCCAGCAGCTCCCGAATACAGGCTAACTATGGCTACACCTTC. It translates to CASSSRIQANYGYTF.

This chain uses TRBV29-1 with TRBJ2-2; D is possibly TRBD1 (6 bases). This CDR3 contains 15 residues. Trimming cost V 5 bases and J 5 bases, with 18 bases left between them. The V gene's germline CDR1 is SQVTM and CDR2 ANQGSEA. CDR3 in DNA: TGCAGCGTTTCCTCAGGGGCCCTAAGTACCGGGGAGCTGTTTTTT. Translated: CSVSSGALSTGELFF.

The V call is TRBV10-3, the J call TRBJ1-1, with D possibly TRBD1 on 5 matching bases. Deletions cut 6 bases from V and 11 bases from J, with 19 bases between. This CDR3 is 13 amino acids long. Germline V gives CDR1 ENHRY, CDR2 SYGVKD. The CDR3 sequence is CAIRGGQGDDAFF. DNA of the CDR3: TGTGCCATCAGGGGTGGGCAGGGTGATGATGCTTTCTTT.

V usage is TRBV2 and J usage is TRBJ1-1; no clear D. Between the trimmed V and J ends, which lost 3 bases and 1 base, there was a span of 6 bases. Germline assignment: CDR1 SNHLY and CDR2 FYNNEI. The CDR3 loop spans 13 amino acids. CDR3 DNA: TGTGCCAGCAGTGATACAGAGAACACTGAAGCTTTCTTT. Amino acids: CASSDTENTEAFF.

The rearrangement links TRBV11-2 to TRBJ2-5; the D is unclear. The CDR3 runs to 15 residues. The V gene lost 3 bases and the J gene lost 0 bases, with 11 bases spanning the gap. CDR1 SGHAT and CDR2 FQNNGV come from the germline V gene. The CDR3 nucleotides are TGTGCCAGCAGCTTCAGTGCATTATACCAAGAGACCCAGTACTTC. Translating gives CASSFSALYQETQYF.

The table lists this clone with a count of one. The chain links TRBV5-1 to TRBJ1-1; maybe TRBD1 (6 bases). The CDR3 runs 15 residues. V was shortened by 4 bases and J by 5 bases, with 18 bases between the two germline ends. Germline V lookup: CDR1 SGHRS, CDR2 YFSETQ. CDR3 amino acids: CASSPAQGGDTEAFF. The CDR3 coding sequence is TGCGCCAGCAGCCCAGCACAGGGTGGAGATACTGAAGCTTTCTTT.

The chain carries TRBV19 and TRBJ2-7; TRBD2 is a possible D gene (5 bases). V dropped 3 bases and J dropped 4 bases, with 13 bases sitting between them. Germline-derived CDR1 and CDR2 are LNHDA and SQIVND (reference sequence). The CDR3 has 14 residues. CDR3 amino acids: CASSMGWPGYEQYF. The CDR3 DNA sequence: TGTGCCAGTAGTATGGGCTGGCCGGGGTACGAGCAGTACTTC.

The chain recombines TRBV7-9 with TRBJ2-7, with 9 bases fitting TRBD1. Germline V CDR1 and CDR2: SEHNR, FQNEAQ (reference sequence). V was pared by 5 bases and J by 5 bases, with 13 bases of the junction left unmatched. This CDR3 is built from 16 residues. As DNA, the CDR3 is TGTGCCAGCAGCGCAAGCGACGCACAGGGGGCCCACGAGCAGTACTTC. Protein: CASSASDAQGAHEQYF.

The chain is built from TRBV29-1 and TRBJ2-1, with 8 bases matching TRBD2. Per germline, CDR1 SQVTM and CDR2 ANQGSEA. The CDR3 length is 14 residues. With 7 bases clipped from V and 3 bases from J, the junction kept 8 bases outside the gene matches. CDR3 coding DNA: TGCAGCGCTAAGCGGGGGACGGGCTACAATGAGCAGTTCTTC. Protein sequence: CSAKRGTGYNEQFF.

J is TRBJ1-2 and V is TRBV10-1; possible D gene TRBD1, 6 bases. The germline CDR1 and CDR2 sequences are WNHNN and SYGVQD (reference sequence). V lost 3 bases to trimming and J lost 6 bases, with 11 bases between them. CDR3 length equals 13 residues. CDR3 in amino acids: CASSDSGGNGYTF. In DNA, the CDR3 is TGCGCCAGCAGTGATTCGGGGGGCAATGGCTACACCTTC.

The rearrangement joins TRBV29-1 to TRBJ1-2; maybe TRBD1 (5 bases). This CDR3 is 13 amino acids long. Trimming removed 1 base from V and 2 bases from J, with 8 bases in between. The germline CDR1 and CDR2 sequences are SQVTM and ANQGSEA. This CDR3 reads CSVEGSGNYGYTF. CDR3 DNA sequence: TGCAGCGTTGAAGGTTCAGGGAACTATGGCTACACCTTC.

V usage is TRBV9 and J usage is TRBJ2-5; 9 bases line up with TRBD1. The V and J ends lost 4 bases and 7 bases, in that order; junction bases with no gene match: 8. Germline V CDR1 and CDR2: SGDLS, YYNGEE. The CDR3 is made up of 14 amino acids. CDR3 sequence (DNA): TGTGCCAGCAGCTCCACAGGGGGCGCGGGGACCCAGTACTTC. Translating gives CASSSTGGAGTQYF.

J is TRBJ1-1 and V is TRBV6-5; possible D gene TRBD1, 6 bases. V lost 4 bases, J lost 3 bases, and 12 bases lay in between. Germline V gene sequence: CDR1 MNHEY, CDR2 SVGAGI. CDR3 size: 14 residues. The CDR3 DNA reads as TGTGCCAGCAGTTCCGACCCAGGGGACACTGAAGCTTTCTTT. It yields the protein CASSSDPGDTEAFF.

The V gene is TRBV27, the J gene TRBJ2-1; a possible D gene is TRBD2 (6 bases). The CDR3 consists of 13 residues. Trimming stripped 8 bases from V and 15 bases from J, with 23 bases between. Germline CDR1 reads MNHEY; CDR2 reads SMNVEV (reference sequence). This CDR3 reads CASVNRPGERRFF. CDR3 sequence (DNA): TGTGCCAGCGTTAATCGGCCGGGGGAGAGGCGGTTCTTC.

DNA for the CDR3: TGTGCCAGCAGCCTTGAGGGATTCACAGATACGCAGTATTTT. Residues: CASSLEGFTDTQYF. The gene calls are TRBV6-1 and TRBJ2-3; D is possibly TRBD2 (5 bases). The germline V gene encodes CDR1 MNHNS and CDR2 SASEGT. V lost 6 bases, J lost 2 bases, and 12 bases lay in between. The CDR3 runs to 14 residues.

This clone was counted a single time. This chain links TRBV11-2 with TRBJ1-6, with D tentatively TRBD1 (5 bases). CDR3 size: 15 residues. V lost 4 bases and J lost 9, with 16 bases in between. CDR1 and CDR2 from the germline V gene are SGHAT and FQNNGV. The CDR3 nucleotides read TGTGCCAGCAGCTCTGCCGGGACTCAGCGTTCACCCCTCCACTTT. Its protein is CASSSAGTQRSPLHF.

The genes are TRBV28 and TRBJ1-4, with 7 nucleotides matching TRBD1. The length of the CDR3 is 14 residues. Trimming at V came to 2 bases and at J to 6 bases, leaving 3 bases not matched to a gene. Germline-derived CDR1 and CDR2 are MDHEN and SYDVKM. CDR3 residues: CASSLGGGHEKLFF. The CDR3 DNA is TGTGCCAGCAGTTTAGGAGGGGGCCATGAAAAACTGTTTTTT. Full variable domain (remainder filled in from reference TRBV28 and TRBJ1-4): DVKVTQSSRYLVKRTGEKVFLECVQDMDHENMFWYRQDPGLGLRLIYFSYDVKMKEKGDIPEGYSVSREKKERFSLILESASTNQTSMYLCASSLGGGHEKLFFGSGTQLSVL.

About this clone: An end of the junction does not agree with germline; a read error may underlie this. This chain uses TRBV29-1 with TRBJ2-5; no firm D call. CDR3 length: 10 residues. Germline lookup yields CDR1 SQVTM and CDR2 ANQGSEA. The CDR3 nucleotides are TGCAGCGTTGACCAGGAGACCCAGTACTTC. This encodes CSVDQETQYF.

This clone has only a few counts. The genes are TRBV23-1 and TRBJ1-1; D ambiguous. TRBV23-1 is an open reading frame whose function is uncertain. Deletions cut 2 bases from V and 0 bases from J, with 16 bases between. The CDR3 totals 17 residues. CDR3 sequence reads: CASSQPRRVRLNTEAFF. The CDR3 DNA follows: TGCGCCAGCAGTCAACCTCGGCGGGTCAGGTTGAACACTGAAGCTTTCTTT.